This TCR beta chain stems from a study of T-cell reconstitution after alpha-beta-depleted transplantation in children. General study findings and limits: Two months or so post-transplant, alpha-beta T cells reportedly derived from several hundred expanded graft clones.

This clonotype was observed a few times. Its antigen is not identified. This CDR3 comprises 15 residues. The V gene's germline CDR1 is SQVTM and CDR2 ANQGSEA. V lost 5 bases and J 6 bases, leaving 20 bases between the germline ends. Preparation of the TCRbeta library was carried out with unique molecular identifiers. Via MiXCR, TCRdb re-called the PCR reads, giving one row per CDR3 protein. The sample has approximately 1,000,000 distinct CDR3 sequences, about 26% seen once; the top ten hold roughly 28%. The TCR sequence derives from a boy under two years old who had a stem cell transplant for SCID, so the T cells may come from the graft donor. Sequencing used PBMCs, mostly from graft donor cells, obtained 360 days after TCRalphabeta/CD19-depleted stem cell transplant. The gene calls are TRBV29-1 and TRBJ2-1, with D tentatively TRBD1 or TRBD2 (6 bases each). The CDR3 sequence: CSVLGGRGRFNEQFF. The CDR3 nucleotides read TGCAGCGTTCTCGGTGGTCGGGGGCGGTTCAATGAGCAGTTCTTC.